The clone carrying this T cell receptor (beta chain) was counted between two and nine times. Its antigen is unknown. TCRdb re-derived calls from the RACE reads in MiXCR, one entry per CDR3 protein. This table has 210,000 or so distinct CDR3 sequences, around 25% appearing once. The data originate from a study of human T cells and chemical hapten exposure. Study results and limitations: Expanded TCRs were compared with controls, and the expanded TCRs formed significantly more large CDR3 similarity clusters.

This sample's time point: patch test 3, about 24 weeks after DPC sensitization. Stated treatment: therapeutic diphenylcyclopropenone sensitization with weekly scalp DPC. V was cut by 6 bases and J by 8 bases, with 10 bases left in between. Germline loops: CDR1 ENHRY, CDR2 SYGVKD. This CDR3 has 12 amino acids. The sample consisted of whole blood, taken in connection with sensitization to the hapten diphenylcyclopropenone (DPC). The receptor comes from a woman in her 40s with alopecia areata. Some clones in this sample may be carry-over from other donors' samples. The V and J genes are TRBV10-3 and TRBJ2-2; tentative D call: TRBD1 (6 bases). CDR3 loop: CAIRGATGELFF. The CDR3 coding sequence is TGTGCCATCAGGGGGGCCACGGGGGAGCTGTTTTTT.